The next 20 T cell receptor beta chains were all read from a single sample in a study of T cells in Graves' hyperthyroidism and ophthalmopathy (dated by TCRdb to the late 2010s). The library was generated by multiplex PCR. The data were produced on an Illumina HiSeq 2000. The TCR beta CDR3 regions were amplified from the RNA transcripts. The first round of RT-PCR for the TCR CDR3 was performed with the HTBI primer set and the Qiagen OneStep RT-PCR kit. TCRdb itself trimmed the public reads at Q25 with fastp, ran MiXCR and retained productive beta chains. Duplicate CDR3 protein sequences are folded into a single record with the most common DNA and genes. The table for this sample lists approximately 400,000 distinct CDR3 sequences; about a sixth of them were counted only once. Almost 8% of the sample is taken by the ten largest. The specimen was blood. These TCRs come from a woman between 18 and 29 years old with Graves' hyperthyroidism.

This clonotype has at least ten counts. One junction end disagrees with the germline gene, perhaps due to a read error. This chain connects TRBV12-3 or TRBV12-4 to TRBJ2-5, with unresolved D. This CDR3 contains 14 residues. CDR3 in DNA: TGTGCCAGCAGCTTAGGCGGCAGTCAAGAGACCCAGTACTTC. Translation: CASSLGGSQETQYF.

This clonotype was observed at least ten times. J is TRBJ2-1 and V is TRBV13; the match to TRBD2 covers 11 bases. V lost 5 bases and J lost 4; bases outside the gene matches: 10. Germline V lookup: CDR1 PRHDT, CDR2 FYEKMQ (reference sequence). The CDR3 runs 17 residues. CDR3 amino acids: CASSPTGTSGSYNEQFF. The CDR3 nucleotides read TGTGCCAGCAGCCCGACGGGGACTAGCGGCAGTTACAATGAGCAGTTCTTC.

V gene TRBV6-1 combines with J gene TRBJ1-2; TRBD1 matches at 9 bases. V lost 6 bases and J lost 8; bases outside the gene matches: 7. The CDR3 loop spans 13 amino acids. From germline, CDR1 is MNHNS and CDR2 SASEGT. The DNA for the CDR3 is TGTGCCAGCAGCAACCGGGACAGGGAGGGCTACACCTTC. Translated: CASSNRDREGYTF.

The table lists this clonotype with many counts. The chain links TRBV6-1 to TRBJ1-2; D may be TRBD1 (5 bases). Trimming took 6 bases from V and 5 from J, leaving 22 bases between them. Germline CDR1 is MNHNS and CDR2 is SASEGT. The CDR3 has 16 residues. The CDR3 nucleotides are TGTGCCAGCAGCAGCGCGGGGCACACCGAACTTTATGGCTACACCTTC. Protein product: CASSSAGHTELYGYTF.

The sample holds many counts of this clonotype. V usage is TRBV6-5 and J usage is TRBJ1-6; TRBD1 agrees at 8 bases. The ends lost 0 bases at V and 8 bases at J; junction bases unmatched: 6. Germline values: CDR1 MNHEY, CDR2 SVGAGI. The CDR3 runs 16 residues. Here the CDR3 reads CASSYSLGQEYSPLHF. The CDR3 DNA reads as TGTGCCAGCAGTTACTCGCTGGGACAGGAGTATTCACCCCTCCACTTT.

There are a few counts of this clonotype. The chain employs TRBV4-1 and TRBJ2-3, with D hard to call. V lost 1 base and J 5 bases, leaving 13 bases between the germline ends. The length of the CDR3 is 15 residues. CDR1 MGHRA and CDR2 YSYEKL come from the germline V gene. CDR3 nucleotide sequence: TGCGCCAGCAGCCAAGGTCCCGTTTTGGGAGATACGCAGTATTTT. Its translation: CASSQGPVLGDTQYF.

This clonotype was counted at least ten times. V is TRBV20-1 and J is TRBJ2-5; 8 bases align to TRBD1. The germline gives CDR1 DFQATT, CDR2 SNEGSKA (reference sequence). V lost 4 bases, J lost 4 bases, and 8 bases stayed unmatched. This CDR3 has 14 amino acids. CDR3 DNA sequence: TGCAGTGCTAAAGGACAGGGATGGCGAGAGACCCAGTACTTC. Its protein is CSAKGQGWRETQYF.

This clonotype was counted at least ten times. CDR3 loop: CASSPFSGSTNGELFF. The CDR3 nucleotides read TGCGCCAGCAGTCCGTTTAGCGGGAGTACCAACGGGGAGCTGTTTTTT. The chain joins TRBV4-1 to TRBJ2-2; 9 bases map to TRBD2. The germline V gene encodes CDR1 MGHRA and CDR2 YSYEKL. J was trimmed by 7 bases and V by 6 bases; bases with no gene match: 12. The CDR3 runs to 16 residues.

This clonotype came up many times. The chain recombines TRBV15 with TRBJ1-6; D not resolved. Germline V gives CDR1 LNHNV, CDR2 YYDKDF (reference sequence). The CDR3 runs 14 residues. V lost 4 bases, J lost 5 bases, and 9 bases lay in between. The CDR3 DNA is TGTGCCACCAGCACTCGGACCGATAATTCACCCCTCCACTTT. Residues: CATSTRTDNSPLHF.

This clonotype has at least ten counts. The CDR3 nucleotides read TGTGCCAGCAGCCAAGCTCACAGCACAGATACGCAGTATTTT. Protein sequence: CASSQAHSTDTQYF. The J gene is TRBJ2-3, the V gene TRBV3-1, with unresolved D. Per the germline V gene, CDR1 is LGHDT and CDR2 is YNNKEL (reference sequence). The V end was cut by 1 base, the J end by 0 bases, with 5 bases between. The CDR3 spans 14 residues.

Ten or more counts support this clonotype. The V call is TRBV12-3 or TRBV12-4, the J call TRBJ2-7, with a possible D match to TRBD1 (5 bases). This CDR3 spans 14 amino acids. The ends were cut back, 2 bases at V and 3 bases at J, with 11 bases in the middle. The CDR3: CASSLPGLIYEQYF. For the CDR3, the DNA is TGTGCCAGCAGTTTACCAGGGTTGATCTACGAGCAGTACTTC.

In its sample, this clonotype was seen many times. This chain uses TRBV10-3 with TRBJ2-7, with D tentatively TRBD1 (6 bases). The V and J ends lost 6 bases and 1 base respectively, with 10 bases between them. Germline assignment: CDR1 ENHRY and CDR2 SYGVKD. The CDR3 is 13 amino acids. In DNA form, the CDR3 reads TGTGCCATCAGGGAGGACAGTTCCTACGAGCAGTACTTC. This sequence encodes CAIREDSSYEQYF.

To note about this clonotype: This may be a read error: a much more frequent sequence differs by one nucleotide. V is TRBV18 and J is TRBJ2-5, with no clear D. The CDR3 spans 13 residues. CDR1 and CDR2 (germline): KGHSH, LQKENI. Trimming took 5 bases from V and 6 from J, leaving 13 bases between them. The DNA for the CDR3 is TGTGCCAGCTCAGAGAGACCGTCGCAGACCCAGTACTTC. Protein sequence: CASSERPSQTQYF.

This clonotype has ten or more counts. V is TRBV13 and J is TRBJ2-7; D not resolved. The CDR3 loop spans 12 amino acids. Germline V lookup: CDR1 PRHDT, CDR2 FYEKMQ (reference sequence). The V gene lost 6 bases and the J gene lost 6 bases, with 12 bases spanning the gap. The CDR3 DNA follows: TGTGCCAGCAGAAGAGAGCGTGGCGAGCAGTACTTC. This sequence encodes CASRRERGEQYF.

The table lists this clonotype with many counts. This chain joins TRBV6-1 and TRBJ2-1; TRBD2 aligns across 11 bases. The J segment lost 7 bases and the V segment lost 7 bases, leaving 9 bases of the junction unmatched. CDR1 is MNHNS and CDR2 is SASEGT in the germline V gene. This CDR3 spans 15 amino acids. In DNA, the CDR3 is TGTGCCAGCACCGCGACTAGCGGGGTAGGGAATGAGCAGTTCTTC. It specifies CASTATSGVGNEQFF.

CDR3 amino acids: CASSFNSGGFSYEQYF. Here the CDR3 DNA reads TGTGCCAGCAGTTTTAATAGCGGGGGATTTTCCTACGAGCAGTACTTC. V usage is TRBV6-2 or TRBV6-3 and J usage is TRBJ2-7, with 9 positions matching TRBD2. Germline V gene sequence: CDR1 MNHEY, CDR2 SVGEGT. Germline trimming cut 4 bases from V and 1 base from J; bases unmatched to any gene: 8. There are 16 residues in the CDR3.

Only a few counts were recorded for this clonotype. V gene TRBV20-1 combines with J gene TRBJ1-1; D unclear. The CDR3 totals 11 residues. Looked up from germline, CDR1 is DFQATT and CDR2 is SNEGSKA (reference sequence). V was pared by 4 bases and J by 1 base, with 4 bases between. The CDR3 loop is CSAKGNTEAFF. As DNA, the CDR3 is TGCAGTGCTAAAGGGAACACTGAAGCTTTCTTT.

This clonotype has ten or more counts. V and J are TRBV10-3 and TRBJ1-6; tentatively, D is TRBD1 (6 bases). V was cut by 2 bases and J by 0 bases, with 11 bases left in between. Germline loops: CDR1 ENHRY, CDR2 SYGVKD. The CDR3 contains 17 residues. The CDR3: CAISEVQGSSYNSPLHF. The CDR3 bases are TGTGCCATCAGTGAGGTCCAGGGGAGCTCCTATAATTCACCCCTCCACTTT.

This clonotype was seen repeatedly, ten times or more. The chain joins TRBV20-1 to TRBJ2-1; 7 nucleotides agree with TRBD1. From germline, CDR1 is DFQATT and CDR2 SNEGSKA (reference sequence). V was clipped by 0 bases and J by 6 bases; unmatched bases: 8. The CDR3 loop spans 15 amino acids. CDR3 protein: CSARDRGGARNEQFF. The CDR3 nucleotides read TGCAGTGCTAGAGATCGAGGGGGCGCCCGCAATGAGCAGTTCTTC.

This clonotype has a count of ten or more. CDR3 in amino acids: CASRTGGVSGANVLTF. The CDR3, as DNA: TGTGCCAGTCGGACAGGGGGCGTCTCTGGGGCCAACGTCCTGACTTTC. The V and J genes are TRBV2 and TRBJ2-6, with 11 nucleotides matching TRBD1. Germline CDR1 SNHLY, CDR2 FYNNEI. The CDR3 has 16 amino acids. Trimming cost V 9 bases and J 0 bases; bases outside gene matches: 4.